This TCR beta chain was sequenced during a study of T cells in Graves' hyperthyroidism and ophthalmopathy. TCR beta CDR3 region amplification was performed from RNA transcripts. Researchers ran a first-round RT-PCR on the TCR CDR3 using the HTBI primer set. TCRdb fed the multiplex PCR reads into MiXCR, producing one record per CDR3 protein. The table records approximately 410,000 distinct CDR3 sequences, about 13% of them present only once. These patients, aged 18 to 65, had recently diagnosed hyperthyroidism lasting under 2 months. This CDR3 has 16 amino acids. Losses at the gene ends were 6 bases for V and 8 bases for J; bases not matched to a gene: 11. Per germline, CDR1 MNHEY and CDR2 SMNVEV (reference sequence). This clonotype was counted at least ten times. The antigen remains unidentified. Study outcomes and limitations: Most clonotypes that expanded in the thyroid above 0.001 also showed up in blood.

This clonotype was sampled from a woman aged 18 to 35 with Graves' hyperthyroidism. What was sequenced was blood. V usage is TRBV27 and J usage is TRBJ1-6; 9 bases line up with TRBD1. The CDR3 DNA is TGTGCCAGCAGCCTGGGACAGGGTGGGCTTCATTCACCCCTCCACTTT. Translation: CASSLGQGGLHSPLHF.